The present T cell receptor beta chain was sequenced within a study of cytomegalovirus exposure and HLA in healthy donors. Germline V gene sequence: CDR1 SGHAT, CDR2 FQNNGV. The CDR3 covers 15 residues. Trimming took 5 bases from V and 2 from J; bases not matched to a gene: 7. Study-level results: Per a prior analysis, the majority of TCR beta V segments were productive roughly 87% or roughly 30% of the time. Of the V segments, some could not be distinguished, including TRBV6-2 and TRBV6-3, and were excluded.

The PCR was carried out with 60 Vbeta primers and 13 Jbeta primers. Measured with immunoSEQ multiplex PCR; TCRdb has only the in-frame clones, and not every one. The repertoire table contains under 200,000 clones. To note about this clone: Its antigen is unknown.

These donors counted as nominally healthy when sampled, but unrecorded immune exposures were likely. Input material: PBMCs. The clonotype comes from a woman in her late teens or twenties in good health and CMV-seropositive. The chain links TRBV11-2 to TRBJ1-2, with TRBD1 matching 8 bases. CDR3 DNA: TGTGCCAGCAGCGCCTCCCGGACAGGGAACTATGGCTACACCTTC. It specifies CASSASRTGNYGYTF.